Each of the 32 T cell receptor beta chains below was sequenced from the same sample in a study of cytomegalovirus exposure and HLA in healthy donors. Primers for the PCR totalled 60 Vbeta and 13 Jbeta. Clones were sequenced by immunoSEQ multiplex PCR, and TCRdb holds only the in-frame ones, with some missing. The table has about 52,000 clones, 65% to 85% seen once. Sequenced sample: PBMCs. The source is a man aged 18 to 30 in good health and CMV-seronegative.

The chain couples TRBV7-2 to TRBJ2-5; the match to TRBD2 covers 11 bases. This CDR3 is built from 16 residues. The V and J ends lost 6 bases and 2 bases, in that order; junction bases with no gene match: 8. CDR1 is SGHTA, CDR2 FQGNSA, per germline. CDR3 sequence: CASRGWGLAEQETQYF. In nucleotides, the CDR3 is TGTGCCAGCAGGGGGTGGGGACTAGCGGAGCAAGAGACCCAGTACTTC.

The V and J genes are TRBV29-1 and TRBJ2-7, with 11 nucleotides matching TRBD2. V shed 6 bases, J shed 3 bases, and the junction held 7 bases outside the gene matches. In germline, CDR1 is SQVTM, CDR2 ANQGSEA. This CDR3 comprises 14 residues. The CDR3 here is CSVTGTSGGYEQYF. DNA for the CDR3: TGCAGCGTAACCGGGACTAGCGGAGGCTACGAGCAGTACTTC.

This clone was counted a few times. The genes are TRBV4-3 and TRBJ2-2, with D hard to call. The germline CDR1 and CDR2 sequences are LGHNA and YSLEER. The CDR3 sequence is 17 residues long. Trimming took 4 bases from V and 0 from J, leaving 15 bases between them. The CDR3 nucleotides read TGCGCCAGCAGCCCCAACTCGGTGGTCTCGAACACCGGGGAGCTGTTTTTT. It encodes CASSPNSVVSNTGELFF.

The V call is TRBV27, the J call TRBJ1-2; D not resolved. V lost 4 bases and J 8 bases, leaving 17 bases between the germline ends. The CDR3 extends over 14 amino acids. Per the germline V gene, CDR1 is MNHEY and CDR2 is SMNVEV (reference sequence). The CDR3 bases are TGTGCCAGCAGTTCGAACATCCGACTTTCAGGCTACACCTTC. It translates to CASSSNIRLSGYTF.

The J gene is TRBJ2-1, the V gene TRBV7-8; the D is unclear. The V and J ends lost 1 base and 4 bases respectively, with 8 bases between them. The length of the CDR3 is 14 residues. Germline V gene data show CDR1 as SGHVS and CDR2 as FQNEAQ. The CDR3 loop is CASSLGAAYNEQFF. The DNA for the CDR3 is TGTGCCAGCAGCTTAGGGGCCGCATACAATGAGCAGTTCTTC.

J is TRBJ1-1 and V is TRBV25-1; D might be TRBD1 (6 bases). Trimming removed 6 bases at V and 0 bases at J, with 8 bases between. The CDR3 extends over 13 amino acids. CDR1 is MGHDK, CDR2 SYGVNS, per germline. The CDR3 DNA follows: TGTGCCAGCAGGGACAGACTGAACACTGAAGCTTTCTTT. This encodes CASRDRLNTEAFF.

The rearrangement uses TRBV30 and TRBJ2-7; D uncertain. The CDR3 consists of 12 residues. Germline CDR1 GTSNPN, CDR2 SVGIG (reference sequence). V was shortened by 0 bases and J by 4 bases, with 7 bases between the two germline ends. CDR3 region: CAWSVLPYEQYF. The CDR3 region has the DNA TGTGCCTGGAGTGTACTCCCTTACGAGCAGTACTTC.

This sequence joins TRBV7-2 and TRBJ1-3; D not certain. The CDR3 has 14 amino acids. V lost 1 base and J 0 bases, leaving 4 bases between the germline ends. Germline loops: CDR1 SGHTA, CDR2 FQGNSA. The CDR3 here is CASSLDFSGNTIYF. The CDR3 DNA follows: TGTGCCAGCAGCTTAGACTTCTCTGGAAACACCATATATTTT.

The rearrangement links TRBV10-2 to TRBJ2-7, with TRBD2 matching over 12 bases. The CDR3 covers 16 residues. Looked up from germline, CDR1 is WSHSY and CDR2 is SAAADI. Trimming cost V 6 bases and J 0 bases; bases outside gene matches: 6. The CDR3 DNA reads TGCGCCAGCAGACCTAGCGGGAGGGCTAGCTCCTACGAGCAGTACTTC. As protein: CASRPSGRASSYEQYF.

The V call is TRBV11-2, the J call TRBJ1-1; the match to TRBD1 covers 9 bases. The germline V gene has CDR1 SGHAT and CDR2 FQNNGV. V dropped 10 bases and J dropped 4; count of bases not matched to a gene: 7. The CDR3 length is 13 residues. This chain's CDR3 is CAKSGGQGTEAFF. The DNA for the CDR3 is TGTGCCAAGTCCGGGGGACAGGGCACTGAAGCTTTCTTT. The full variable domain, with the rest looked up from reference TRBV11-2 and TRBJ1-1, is EAGVAQSPRYKIIEKRQSVAFWCNPISGHATLYWYQQILGQGPKLLIQFQNNGVVDDSQLPKDRFSAERLKGVDSTLKIQPAKLEDSAVYLCAKSGGQGTEAFFGQGTRLTVV.

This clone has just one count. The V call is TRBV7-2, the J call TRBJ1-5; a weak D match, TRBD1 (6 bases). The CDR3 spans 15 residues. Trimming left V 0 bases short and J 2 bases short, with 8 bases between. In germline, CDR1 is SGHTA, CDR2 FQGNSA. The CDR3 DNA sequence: TGTGCCAGCAGCTTAGCACAGGGTGGCAATCAGCCCCAGCATTTT. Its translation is CASSLAQGGNQPQHF.

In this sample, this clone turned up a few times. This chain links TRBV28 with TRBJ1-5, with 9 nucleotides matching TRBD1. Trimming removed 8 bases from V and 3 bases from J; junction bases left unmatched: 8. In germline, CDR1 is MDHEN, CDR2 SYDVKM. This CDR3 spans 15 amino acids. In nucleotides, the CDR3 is TGTGCCAGCCTTACCGGGACAGGGTTCAATCAGCCCCAGCATTTT. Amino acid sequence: CASLTGTGFNQPQHF.

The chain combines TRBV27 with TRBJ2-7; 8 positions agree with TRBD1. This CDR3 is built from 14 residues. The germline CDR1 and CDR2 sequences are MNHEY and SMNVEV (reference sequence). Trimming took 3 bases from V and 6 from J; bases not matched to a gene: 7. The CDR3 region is CASSFRQGISEQYF. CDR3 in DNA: TGTGCCAGCAGTTTCCGACAGGGGATCTCCGAGCAGTACTTC.

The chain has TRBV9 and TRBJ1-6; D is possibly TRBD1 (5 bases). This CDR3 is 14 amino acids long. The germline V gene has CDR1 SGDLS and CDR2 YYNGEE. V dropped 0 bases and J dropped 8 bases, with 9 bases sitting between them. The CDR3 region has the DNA TGTGCCAGCAGCGTAGGGTGGGGGGATTCACCCCTCCACTTT. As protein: CASSVGWGDSPLHF.

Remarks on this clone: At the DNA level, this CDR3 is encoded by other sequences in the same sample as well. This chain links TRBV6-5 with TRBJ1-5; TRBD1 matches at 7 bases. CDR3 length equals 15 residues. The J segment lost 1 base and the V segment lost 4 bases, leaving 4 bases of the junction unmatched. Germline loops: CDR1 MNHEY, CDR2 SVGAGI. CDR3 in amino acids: CASSSRQGSNQPQHF. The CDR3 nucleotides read TGTGCCAGCAGTTCTCGACAGGGAAGCAATCAGCCCCAGCATTTT.

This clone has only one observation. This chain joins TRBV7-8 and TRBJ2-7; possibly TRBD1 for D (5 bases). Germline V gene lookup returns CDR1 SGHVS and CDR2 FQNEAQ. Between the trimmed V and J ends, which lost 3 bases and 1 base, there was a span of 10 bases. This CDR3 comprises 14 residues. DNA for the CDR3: TGTGCCAGCAGCTTCACAGGTGGATCCTACGAGCAGTACTTC. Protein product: CASSFTGGSYEQYF.

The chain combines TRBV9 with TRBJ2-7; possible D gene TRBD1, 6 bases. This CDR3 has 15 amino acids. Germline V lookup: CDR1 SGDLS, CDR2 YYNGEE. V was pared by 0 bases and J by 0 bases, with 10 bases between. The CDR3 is CASSVGQVGSYEQYF. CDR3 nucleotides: TGTGCCAGCAGCGTAGGACAGGTCGGCTCCTACGAGCAGTACTTC.

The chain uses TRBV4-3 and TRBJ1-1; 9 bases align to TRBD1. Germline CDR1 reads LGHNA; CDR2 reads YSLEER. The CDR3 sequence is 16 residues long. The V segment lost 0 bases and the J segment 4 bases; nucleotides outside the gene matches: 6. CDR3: CASSQDIGTGITEAFF. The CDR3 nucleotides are TGCGCCAGCAGCCAAGATATTGGGACAGGGATCACTGAAGCTTTCTTT.

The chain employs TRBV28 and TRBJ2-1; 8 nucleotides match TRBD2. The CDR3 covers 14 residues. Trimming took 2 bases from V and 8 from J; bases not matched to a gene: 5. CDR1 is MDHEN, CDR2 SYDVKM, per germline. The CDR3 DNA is TGTGCCAGCAGTTTAAGCGGGAGTGGGTATGAGCAGTTCTTC. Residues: CASSLSGSGYEQFF.

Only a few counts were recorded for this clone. The CDR3 DNA follows: TGCGCCAGCAGCCAAGAGAGGAATACCTACAATGAGCAGTTCTTC. It translates to CASSQERNTYNEQFF. The chain joins TRBV4-3 to TRBJ2-1; no clear D gene. The CDR3 is 15 residues long. Trimming took off 0 bases at V and 2 bases at J, with 8 bases between the two ends. Germline V gene lookup returns CDR1 LGHNA and CDR2 YSLEER.

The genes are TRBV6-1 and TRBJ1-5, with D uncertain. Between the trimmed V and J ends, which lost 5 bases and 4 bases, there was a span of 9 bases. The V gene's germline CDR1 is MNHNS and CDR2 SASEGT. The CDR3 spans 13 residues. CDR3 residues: CASSPPGNQPQHF. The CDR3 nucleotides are TGTGCCAGCAGTCCGCCGGGAAATCAGCCCCAGCATTTT.

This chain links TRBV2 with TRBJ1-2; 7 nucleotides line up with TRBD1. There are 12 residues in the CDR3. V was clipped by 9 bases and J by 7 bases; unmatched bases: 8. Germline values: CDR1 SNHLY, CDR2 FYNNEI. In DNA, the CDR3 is TGTGCCAGTAGAGGGGGCCGATTTGGCTACACCTTC. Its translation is CASRGGRFGYTF.

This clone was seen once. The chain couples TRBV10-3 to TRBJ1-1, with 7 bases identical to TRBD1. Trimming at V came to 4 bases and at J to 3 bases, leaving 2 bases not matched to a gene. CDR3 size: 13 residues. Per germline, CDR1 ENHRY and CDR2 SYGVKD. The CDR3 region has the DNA TGTGCCATCAGTGGACAGGGATACACTGAAGCTTTCTTT. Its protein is CAISGQGYTEAFF.

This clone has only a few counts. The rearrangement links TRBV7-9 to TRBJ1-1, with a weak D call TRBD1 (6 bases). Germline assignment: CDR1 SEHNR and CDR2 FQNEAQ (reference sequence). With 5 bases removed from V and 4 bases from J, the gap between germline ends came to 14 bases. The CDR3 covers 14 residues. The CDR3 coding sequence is TGTGCCAGCAGCCCGCGGATAGGGGGCACTGAAGCTTTCTTT. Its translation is CASSPRIGGTEAFF.

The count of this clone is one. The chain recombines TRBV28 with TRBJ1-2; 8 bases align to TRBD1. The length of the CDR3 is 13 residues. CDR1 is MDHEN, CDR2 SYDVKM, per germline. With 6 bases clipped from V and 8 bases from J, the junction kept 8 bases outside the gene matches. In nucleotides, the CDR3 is TGTGCCAGCAGACAGGACAGGGTCCTGGGCTACACCTTC. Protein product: CASRQDRVLGYTF.

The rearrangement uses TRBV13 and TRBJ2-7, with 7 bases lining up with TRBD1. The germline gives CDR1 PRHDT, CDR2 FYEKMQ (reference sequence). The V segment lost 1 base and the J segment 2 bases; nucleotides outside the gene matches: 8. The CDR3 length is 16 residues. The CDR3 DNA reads TGTGCCAGCAGCTTAGAATTGGGGGACAGAGCCTACGAGCAGTACTTC. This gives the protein CASSLELGDRAYEQYF.

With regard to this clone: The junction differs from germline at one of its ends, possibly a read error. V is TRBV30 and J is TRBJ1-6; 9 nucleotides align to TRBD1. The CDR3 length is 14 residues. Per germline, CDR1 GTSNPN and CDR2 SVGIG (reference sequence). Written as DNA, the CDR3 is TGTGCCTGTAGTGGGGGACAGGGCGGATCACCCCTCCACTTT. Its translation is CACSGGQGGSPLHF.

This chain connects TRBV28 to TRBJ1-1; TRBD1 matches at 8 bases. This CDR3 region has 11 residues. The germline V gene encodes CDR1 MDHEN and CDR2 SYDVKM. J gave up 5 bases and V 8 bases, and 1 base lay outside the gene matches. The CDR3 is CASGQGTEAFF. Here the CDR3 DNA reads TGTGCCAGCGGACAGGGTACTGAAGCTTTCTTT.

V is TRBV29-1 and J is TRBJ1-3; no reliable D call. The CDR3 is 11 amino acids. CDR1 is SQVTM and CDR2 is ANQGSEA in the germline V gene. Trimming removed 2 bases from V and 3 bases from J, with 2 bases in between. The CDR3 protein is CSVELGNTIYF. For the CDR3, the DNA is TGCAGCGTTGAACTTGGAAACACCATATATTTT.

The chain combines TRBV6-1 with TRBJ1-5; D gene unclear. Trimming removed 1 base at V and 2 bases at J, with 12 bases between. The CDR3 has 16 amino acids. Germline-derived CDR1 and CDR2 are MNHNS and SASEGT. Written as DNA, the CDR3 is TGTGCCAGCAGTGAAGATGTGGGCGGGGGCAATCAGCCCCAGCATTTT. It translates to CASSEDVGGGNQPQHF.

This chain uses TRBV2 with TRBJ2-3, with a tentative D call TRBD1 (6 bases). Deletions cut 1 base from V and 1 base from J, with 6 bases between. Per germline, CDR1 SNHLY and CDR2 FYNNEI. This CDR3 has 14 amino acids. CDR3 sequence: CASSEDRGTDTQYF. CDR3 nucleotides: TGTGCCAGCAGTGAAGACAGGGGCACAGATACGCAGTATTTT.

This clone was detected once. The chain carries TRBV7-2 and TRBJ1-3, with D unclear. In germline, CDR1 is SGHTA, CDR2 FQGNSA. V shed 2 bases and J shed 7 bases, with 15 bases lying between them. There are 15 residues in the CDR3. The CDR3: CASSLSSSLRNTIYF. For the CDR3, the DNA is TGTGCCAGCAGCTTAAGTTCTTCTCTGAGGAACACCATATATTTT. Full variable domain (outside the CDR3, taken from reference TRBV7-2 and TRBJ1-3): GAGVSQSPSNKVTEKGKDVELRCDPISGHTALYWYRQSLGQGLEFLIYFQGNSAPDKSGLPSDRFSAERTGGSVSTLTIQRTQQEDSAVYLCASSLSSSLRNTIYFGEGSWLTVV.